This paragraph covers one T cell receptor (beta chain) sequence. Its target is not known. The method was immunoSEQ multiplex PCR; TCRdb's version includes in-frame clones alone and lacks a portion of them. This sample's clone table lists 20,000 to 25,000 clones. This record belongs to a study of T cells in women clearing cervical HPV infection. Points from the study as a whole: CIN3+ cases had significantly higher TCR repertoire richness than controls, but evenness did not differ.

Sequencing input: blood buffy coat. The sequence was obtained from a woman aged 18 to 69 with a cervical HPV16 infection that either progressed to CIN3+ or cleared (not recorded which).

The CDR3: CSVRVGDTYNEQFF. CDR3 DNA, as far as it was read: TGCAGCGTCCGGGTCGGGGACACCTACAATGAG. This sequence joins TRBV29-1 and TRBJ2-1; D might be TRBD1 (6 bases). The CDR3 goes on 3 residues after the read ends, and that part is filled in from the germline J gene. V dropped 6 bases and J dropped 2 bases, with 14 bases sitting between them. Germline V gene sequence: CDR1 SQVTM, CDR2 ANQGSEA. The CDR3 runs to 14 residues.